The clone carrying this TCR beta chain was seen only a few times. Its antigen is still unknown. A read error may account for a junction end that differs from germline. The data were obtained in a study of T-cell reconstitution after alpha-beta-depleted transplantation in children. General study points: Several hundred graft clones that had expanded were reportedly the source of alpha-beta T cells about two months after transplant. Once a year had passed after transplant, T-cell counts and diversity came mostly from newly produced T cells.

Germline CDR1 and CDR2: SGHDN and FVKESK. The CDR3 has 15 residues. Researchers prepared the TCRbeta library using unique molecular identifiers, the study reports. MiXCR, applied by TCRdb to the PCR reads, yields one record per CDR3 protein. This sample carries 250,000 to 300,000 distinct CDR3 sequences, under 14% of them seen once, and the ten largest clones take around 24%. The chain is built from TRBV14 and TRBJ1-6, with D unclear. The sequences come from peripheral blood, collected 180 days after TCRalphabeta/CD19-depleted stem cell transplant. The receptor was isolated from a male patient aged 2 to 9 who had a stem cell transplant for chronic granulomatous disease, so the T cells may come from the graft donor. This CDR3 is CASSLDRFYNSPLHF. CDR3 nucleotide sequence: TGTGCCAGCAGCCTTGACCGATTCTATAATTCGCCCCTCCACTTT.